The clone carrying this T cell receptor beta chain was seen a handful of times. What it binds is not known. This record comes from a study of T cell responses to AZD1222 COVID-19 vaccine. Study context: Second doses at about 4 or about 12 weeks were pooled.

Unmatched junction bases numbered 11, after V lost 0 bases and J lost 7 bases. The length of the CDR3 is 18 residues. The germline V gene encodes CDR1 SNHLY and CDR2 FYNNEI. General study results and limits: Seropositive AZD1222 recipients at baseline numbered only five or six. Clonal diversity was possibly underestimated, and the donors were mostly white British, with more females.

TCRdb keeps only in-frame clones here, not all; method: immunoSEQ multiplex PCR. The repertoire holds 95,000 to 150,000 clones, with more than 80% as singletons. Source: peripheral blood, taken on day 0 of AZD1222 vaccination. The gene calls are TRBV2 and TRBJ2-5, with 13 bases matching TRBD2. The TCR comes from an adult in good health. The CDR3 region is CASSEALTSGRSWVTQYF. The CDR3, as DNA: TGTGCCAGCAGTGAAGCGCTGACTAGCGGGAGGAGTTGGGTGACCCAGTACTTC.